This T cell receptor (beta chain) emerged from a study of tumor-infiltrating lymphocytes in primary liver carcinoma. Unsorted bulk tissue (roughly 20-31 mg) underwent RNA and DNA co-extraction. Chronic HBV infection, which was untreated, was present in the patients. TCR beta cDNA was made from 500 ng total RNA with a constant-region primer. Nested multiplex PCR, run for three rounds with slightly modified ARM-PCR, yielded TCR beta libraries. MiXCR, run by TCRdb on the multiplex PCR reads, gives a single entry per CDR3 protein. The data contain about 78,000 distinct CDR3 sequences, over 70% of them singletons. The specimen was liver tumor tissue from sampling region 4. Subset in this sample: tumor region T4, right-lateral pole. This TCR was recovered from a woman aged 55-69 years with primary liver carcinoma and hepatitis B virus infection.

CDR3 loop: CSAGWGYEIREQYF. In DNA form, the CDR3 reads TGCAGCGCTGGGTGGGGGTATGAGATCCGGGAGCAGTACTTC. The chain uses TRBV29-1 and TRBJ2-7, with D perhaps given as TRBD1 or TRBD2 (5 bases each). V shed 7 bases and J shed 7 bases, with 23 bases lying between them. This CDR3 has 14 residues. CDR1 and CDR2 from the germline V gene are SQVTM and ANQGSEA.